The rows below give T cell receptor beta chains drawn from one sample of a study of T-cell reconstitution after alpha-beta-depleted transplantation in children. One entry per CDR3 protein results from TCRdb running MiXCR on the PCR reads. The top ten hold approximately 11% of the sample, which has roughly 310,000 distinct CDR3 sequences, about a quarter seen once. Here the sequenced sample was PBMCs, mostly from graft donor cells, taken 180 days after TCRalphabeta/CD19-depleted stem cell transplant. All receptors come from a male patient between 5 and 17 years old who had a stem cell transplant for acute lymphoblastic leukemia, so the T cells may come from the graft donor. Both conserved end residues are part of each CDR3. The order of the fields is CDR3 DNA, CDR3 protein, V gene, clone size, D gene, CDR3 length, J gene. D genes are given only for firm matches. Clone size appears in some rows only: once, few, many, or a class for an expanded clone.

cdr3_nt: TGCAGCGTTGAAGATCGCCAGGACGGGTCTGGGGCCAACGTCCTGACTTTC
cdr3_aa: CSVEDRQDGSGANVLTF
v_call: TRBV29-1
clone_size: many
d_call: .
cdr3_length: 17
j_call: TRBJ2-6

cdr3_nt: TGTGCCAGCAGTTTAGTCGACAGGGTGCGAGATACGCAGTATTTT
cdr3_aa: CASSLVDRVRDTQYF
v_call: TRBV12-3/TRBV12-4
clone_size: .
d_call: TRBD1
cdr3_length: 15
j_call: TRBJ2-3

cdr3_nt: TGTGCCAGCAGCTTAGCCGGTGATGGAGCTTTCTTT
cdr3_aa: CASSLAGDGAFF
v_call: TRBV7-9
clone_size: .
d_call: .
cdr3_length: 12
j_call: TRBJ1-1

cdr3_nt: TGTGCCAGCAGCGTAGTACAGGGAACCCAGCATTTT
cdr3_aa: CASSVVQGTQHF
v_call: TRBV7-9
clone_size: .
d_call: .
cdr3_length: 12
j_call: TRBJ1-5

cdr3_nt: TGTGCCAGCATCCTAGGGACAGGGGTCACAGATACGCAGTATTTT
cdr3_aa: CASILGTGVTDTQYF
v_call: TRBV7-6
clone_size: few
d_call: TRBD1
cdr3_length: 15
j_call: TRBJ2-3

cdr3_nt: TGCGCCAGCAAAACCGAGAGGCCTTCCTACGAGCAGTACTTC
cdr3_aa: CASKTERPSYEQYF
v_call: TRBV10-2
clone_size: .
d_call: .
cdr3_length: 14
j_call: TRBJ2-7

cdr3_nt: TGTGCCATCAGGGCAGTGGCTAGCTCCTACGAGCAGTACTTC
cdr3_aa: CAIRAVASSYEQYF
v_call: TRBV10-3
clone_size: few
d_call: .
cdr3_length: 14
j_call: TRBJ2-7

cdr3_nt: TGTGCCAGCAGTCGTACTACGCAAAGACTAGCGGGCTCCTACGAGCAGTACTTC
cdr3_aa: CASSRTTQRLAGSYEQYF
v_call: TRBV2
clone_size: few
d_call: TRBD2
cdr3_length: 18
j_call: TRBJ2-7

cdr3_nt: TGCGCCAGCAGCTCCGAGGGACGTAGCTCCTACGAGCAGTACTTC
cdr3_aa: CASSSEGRSSYEQYF
v_call: TRBV5-1
clone_size: few
d_call: .
cdr3_length: 15
j_call: TRBJ2-7

cdr3_nt: TGTGCCAGCAGCGTGAGGGACGGAGCCACCGGGGAGCTGTTTTTT
cdr3_aa: CASSVRDGATGELFF
v_call: TRBV9
clone_size: .
d_call: .
cdr3_length: 15
j_call: TRBJ2-2

cdr3_nt: TGCGCCAGCAGCCGAGGACAGGGGGCAGTCAACGAGCAGTACTTC
cdr3_aa: CASSRGQGAVNEQYF
v_call: TRBV5-1
clone_size: .
d_call: TRBD1
cdr3_length: 15
j_call: TRBJ2-7

cdr3_nt: TGTGCCAGCAGCTTAATCCCATTGAATCAAGCAGGGAGATTCGGGGATGAGCAGTTCTTC
cdr3_aa: CASSLIPLNQAGRFGDEQFF
v_call: TRBV7-3
clone_size: few
d_call: .
cdr3_length: 20
j_call: TRBJ2-1

cdr3_nt: TGCAGTGCTAGGGGGCTCGGACTGCCCCACGAGCAGTACTTC
cdr3_aa: CSARGLGLPHEQYF
v_call: TRBV20-1
clone_size: few
d_call: .
cdr3_length: 14
j_call: TRBJ2-7

cdr3_nt: TGCAGTGCTAGAGCATCTAGGGTAAGCTCCTACGAGCAGTACTTC
cdr3_aa: CSARASRVSSYEQYF
v_call: TRBV20-1
clone_size: .
d_call: .
cdr3_length: 15
j_call: TRBJ2-7

cdr3_nt: TGTGCCAGTAGTCTTTGGGGACAGCCAAATCAGCCCCAGCATTTT
cdr3_aa: CASSLWGQPNQPQHF
v_call: TRBV19
clone_size: .
d_call: TRBD1
cdr3_length: 15
j_call: TRBJ1-5

cdr3_nt: TGTGCCACCAGGCAGGGATTAAACACTGAAGCTTTCTTT
cdr3_aa: CATRQGLNTEAFF
v_call: TRBV7-2
clone_size: .
d_call: .
cdr3_length: 13
j_call: TRBJ1-1

cdr3_nt: TGCAGTGCTAGAGATTTCCGGGGACAGGGCTATAGCAATCAGCCCCAGCATTTT
cdr3_aa: CSARDFRGQGYSNQPQHF
v_call: TRBV20-1
clone_size: few
d_call: TRBD1
cdr3_length: 18
j_call: TRBJ1-5

cdr3_nt: TGCGCCAGCAGCTTGGGACAGGTCTACGAGCAGTACTTC
cdr3_aa: CASSLGQVYEQYF
v_call: TRBV5-6
clone_size: many
d_call: TRBD1
cdr3_length: 13
j_call: TRBJ2-7

cdr3_nt: TGCAGCGTTATGGAGATCCACGGGGGGTCAGGGGTATGGCAAGAGACCCAGTACTTC
cdr3_aa: CSVMEIHGGSGVWQETQYF
v_call: TRBV29-1
clone_size: .
d_call: .
cdr3_length: 19
j_call: TRBJ2-5

cdr3_nt: TGTGCCAGCTCACCAGGGGCAGGGGAAGAGCAGTACTTC
cdr3_aa: CASSPGAGEEQYF
v_call: TRBV18
clone_size: .
d_call: .
cdr3_length: 13
j_call: TRBJ2-7

cdr3_nt: TGTGCCAGCAGGGAATACTACAATGAGCAGTTCTTC
cdr3_aa: CASREYYNEQFF
v_call: TRBV27
clone_size: .
d_call: .
cdr3_length: 12
j_call: TRBJ2-1

cdr3_nt: TGTGCCAGCAGCTTAGTGGGGACAGGATTAGACGAGCAGTACTTC
cdr3_aa: CASSLVGTGLDEQYF
v_call: TRBV7-9
clone_size: few
d_call: TRBD1
cdr3_length: 15
j_call: TRBJ2-7

cdr3_nt: TGTGCCACCGGTGACGAGGGTCCCGGGGAGCTGTTTTTT
cdr3_aa: CATGDEGPGELFF
v_call: TRBV24-1
clone_size: .
d_call: .
cdr3_length: 13
j_call: TRBJ2-2

cdr3_nt: TGTGCCAGCAGCTTAGTGGGAGGTTCCTACGAGCAGTACTTC
cdr3_aa: CASSLVGGSYEQYF
v_call: TRBV7-3
clone_size: many
d_call: .
cdr3_length: 14
j_call: TRBJ2-7

cdr3_nt: TGTGCCAGCAGAGCCGGGACAGGGCCCGAAGGGGCCTATGGCTACACCTTC
cdr3_aa: CASRAGTGPEGAYGYTF
v_call: TRBV6-1
clone_size: few
d_call: TRBD1
cdr3_length: 17
j_call: TRBJ1-2

cdr3_nt: TGTGCCAGCAGTTTCTCACCCCTCGGACTAGCGGGAAAGGTTAGTTACAATGAGCAGTTCTTC
cdr3_aa: CASSFSPLGLAGKVSYNEQFF
v_call: TRBV6-2/TRBV6-3
clone_size: .
d_call: TRBD2
cdr3_length: 21
j_call: TRBJ2-1

cdr3_nt: TGCAGTGCTAGAGGGGGGGGCGGGAGTTCCTACAATGAGCAGTTCTTC
cdr3_aa: CSARGGGGSSYNEQFF
v_call: TRBV20-1
clone_size: few
d_call: .
cdr3_length: 16
j_call: TRBJ2-1

cdr3_nt: TGTGCCACCCAGCATAACACCGGGGAGCTGTTTTTT
cdr3_aa: CATQHNTGELFF
v_call: TRBV27
clone_size: few
d_call: .
cdr3_length: 12
j_call: TRBJ2-2

cdr3_nt: TGCGCCAGCAGCTTGCTTGGTGGGAGGGCCCGGGAGCAGTTCTTC
cdr3_aa: CASSLLGGRAREQFF
v_call: TRBV5-1
clone_size: .
d_call: TRBD2
cdr3_length: 15
j_call: TRBJ2-1

cdr3_nt: TGTGCCAGCACCGGGGAGACGCGGGAGACCCAGTACTTC
cdr3_aa: CASTGETRETQYF
v_call: TRBV18
clone_size: .
d_call: .
cdr3_length: 13
j_call: TRBJ2-5

cdr3_nt: TGTGCCACCAGACAGGCCGGGACTAATGAAAAACTGTTTTTT
cdr3_aa: CATRQAGTNEKLFF
v_call: TRBV11-2
clone_size: .
d_call: .
cdr3_length: 14
j_call: TRBJ1-4

cdr3_nt: TGTGCCATCAGTGTAGGGGAGGGTGTCGGGCGGACCCACAATGAGCAGTTCTTC
cdr3_aa: CAISVGEGVGRTHNEQFF
v_call: TRBV10-3
clone_size: few
d_call: TRBD2
cdr3_length: 18
j_call: TRBJ2-1

cdr3_nt: TGCAGTGCTAGAGACGACAGGGGGCCGGCAAGGCATGAAAAACTGTTTTTT
cdr3_aa: CSARDDRGPARHEKLFF
v_call: TRBV20-1
clone_size: few
d_call: TRBD1
cdr3_length: 17
j_call: TRBJ1-4

cdr3_nt: TGTGCCAGCAGCGTCTCGGACAGGGCAGAAGAGCAGTACTTC
cdr3_aa: CASSVSDRAEEQYF
v_call: TRBV9
clone_size: few
d_call: TRBD1
cdr3_length: 14
j_call: TRBJ2-7

cdr3_nt: TGTGCCAGCAACCATCCCCAAGGGATCCTAGCGGGAGATTCCTACAATGAGCAGTTCTTC
cdr3_aa: CASNHPQGILAGDSYNEQFF
v_call: TRBV11-1
clone_size: .
d_call: TRBD2
cdr3_length: 20
j_call: TRBJ2-1

cdr3_nt: TGCGCCAGCAGCCCGCCGGGACAGTGGAACTATGGCTACACCTTC
cdr3_aa: CASSPPGQWNYGYTF
v_call: TRBV5-1
clone_size: many
d_call: TRBD1
cdr3_length: 15
j_call: TRBJ1-2

cdr3_nt: TGTGCCAGCAGCGACGACAGGGAGTACCAAGAGACCCAGTACTTC
cdr3_aa: CASSDDREYQETQYF
v_call: TRBV9
clone_size: few
d_call: TRBD1
cdr3_length: 15
j_call: TRBJ2-5

cdr3_nt: TGTGCCAGCAGCCACTGGACTTCTCCAACGCGGTTCTTC
cdr3_aa: CASSHWTSPTRFF
v_call: TRBV4-2
clone_size: .
d_call: .
cdr3_length: 13
j_call: TRBJ2-1

cdr3_nt: TGTGCCAGCAGTTACAACAGGCTTAATCAGCCCCAGCATTTT
cdr3_aa: CASSYNRLNQPQHF
v_call: TRBV6-5
clone_size: .
d_call: .
cdr3_length: 14
j_call: TRBJ1-5

cdr3_nt: TGTGCCAGCAGCTTAGCTAGCGGGGCGGATACGCAGTATTTT
cdr3_aa: CASSLASGADTQYF
v_call: TRBV7-6
clone_size: few
d_call: TRBD2
cdr3_length: 14
j_call: TRBJ2-3

cdr3_nt: TGTGCCAGTAGCCACGGGTCAGTAGGCGAGCAGTACTTC
cdr3_aa: CASSHGSVGEQYF
v_call: TRBV19
clone_size: .
d_call: .
cdr3_length: 13
j_call: TRBJ2-7

cdr3_nt: TGTGCCAGCAGGGTCCAGGGTGGAGTCTACAATGAGCAGTTCTTC
cdr3_aa: CASRVQGGVYNEQFF
v_call: TRBV2
clone_size: .
d_call: .
cdr3_length: 15
j_call: TRBJ2-1

cdr3_nt: TGTGCCAGCAGTTTAACGGGGAACGAGCAGTACTTC
cdr3_aa: CASSLTGNEQYF
v_call: TRBV12-3/TRBV12-4
clone_size: many
d_call: .
cdr3_length: 12
j_call: TRBJ2-7

cdr3_nt: TGTGCCACCAGCAGCGGGATAGAGGGGGGCAATGAGCAGTTCTTC
cdr3_aa: CATSSGIEGGNEQFF
v_call: TRBV15
clone_size: .
d_call: .
cdr3_length: 15
j_call: TRBJ2-1

cdr3_nt: TGTGCCAGCATGCTGAGCTACCGCTCCTACGAGCAGTACTTC
cdr3_aa: CASMLSYRSYEQYF
v_call: TRBV7-2
clone_size: few
d_call: .
cdr3_length: 14
j_call: TRBJ2-7

cdr3_nt: TGCGCCAGCAGCCCCGGACAGGGGGCAAGGCAGCCCCAGCATTTT
cdr3_aa: CASSPGQGARQPQHF
v_call: TRBV4-1
clone_size: many
d_call: TRBD1
cdr3_length: 15
j_call: TRBJ1-5

cdr3_nt: TGTGCCAGCAGCGTAGTAGGGCCGGGGGTAAGGACTGAAGCTTTCTTT
cdr3_aa: CASSVVGPGVRTEAFF
v_call: TRBV2
clone_size: .
d_call: .
cdr3_length: 16
j_call: TRBJ1-1

cdr3_nt: TGCGCCAGCAGCCGTGGGACAGTCAGCACAGATACGCAGTATTTT
cdr3_aa: CASSRGTVSTDTQYF
v_call: TRBV5-1
clone_size: few
d_call: TRBD1
cdr3_length: 15
j_call: TRBJ2-3

cdr3_nt: TGTGCCAGCACCCCCGACAGGGGGATCGAAGAGACCCAGTACTTC
cdr3_aa: CASTPDRGIEETQYF
v_call: TRBV7-8
clone_size: few
d_call: TRBD1
cdr3_length: 15
j_call: TRBJ2-5

cdr3_nt: TGCGCCAGCAGCCCGGATGGGGGCTTCCTCTACGAGCAGTACTTC
cdr3_aa: CASSPDGGFLYEQYF
v_call: TRBV5-1
clone_size: .
d_call: .
cdr3_length: 15
j_call: TRBJ2-7

cdr3_nt: TGCGCCAGCAGAAAAGGAGGGGCTCAAGAGACCCAGTACTTC
cdr3_aa: CASRKGGAQETQYF
v_call: TRBV5-1
clone_size: .
d_call: .
cdr3_length: 14
j_call: TRBJ2-5

cdr3_nt: TGTGCCAGTAGTATTGCGGGACCACGCAATCAGCCCCAGCATTTT
cdr3_aa: CASSIAGPRNQPQHF
v_call: TRBV19
clone_size: .
d_call: .
cdr3_length: 15
j_call: TRBJ1-5

cdr3_nt: TGCAGTGCTGAAATAGGACAGGGGGACACTGAAGCTTTCTTT
cdr3_aa: CSAEIGQGDTEAFF
v_call: TRBV20-1
clone_size: .
d_call: TRBD1
cdr3_length: 14
j_call: TRBJ1-1

cdr3_nt: TGCGCCAGCAGCCAAGTATGGACGCCCCCGAGTCGCAATGAGCAGTTCTTC
cdr3_aa: CASSQVWTPPSRNEQFF
v_call: TRBV4-1
clone_size: .
d_call: .
cdr3_length: 17
j_call: TRBJ2-1

cdr3_nt: TGTGCCAGCTCACTAAACAGGGGTTATCGACGGGAATTGAACACTGAAGCTTTCTTT
cdr3_aa: CASSLNRGYRRELNTEAFF
v_call: TRBV18
clone_size: few
d_call: TRBD1
cdr3_length: 19
j_call: TRBJ1-1

cdr3_nt: TGCGCCAGCAGCCCCTGGGGGTACAATGAGCAGTTCTTC
cdr3_aa: CASSPWGYNEQFF
v_call: TRBV5-1
clone_size: .
d_call: .
cdr3_length: 13
j_call: TRBJ2-1

cdr3_nt: TGTGCCAGCAGCTTATCCTCGGGGGGCACCTATAATGAGCAGTTCTTC
cdr3_aa: CASSLSSGGTYNEQFF
v_call: TRBV7-9
clone_size: .
d_call: .
cdr3_length: 16
j_call: TRBJ2-1

cdr3_nt: TGTGCCAGCAGTTTAAAAACCGGGATCAATCAGCCCCAGCATTTT
cdr3_aa: CASSLKTGINQPQHF
v_call: TRBV12-3/TRBV12-4
clone_size: .
d_call: .
cdr3_length: 15
j_call: TRBJ1-5

cdr3_nt: TGTGCCAGCAGTGGCCCCCAGGGAGGGGTCAGATCACCCCTCCACTTT
cdr3_aa: CASSGPQGGVRSPLHF
v_call: TRBV7-9
clone_size: .
d_call: .
cdr3_length: 16
j_call: TRBJ1-6